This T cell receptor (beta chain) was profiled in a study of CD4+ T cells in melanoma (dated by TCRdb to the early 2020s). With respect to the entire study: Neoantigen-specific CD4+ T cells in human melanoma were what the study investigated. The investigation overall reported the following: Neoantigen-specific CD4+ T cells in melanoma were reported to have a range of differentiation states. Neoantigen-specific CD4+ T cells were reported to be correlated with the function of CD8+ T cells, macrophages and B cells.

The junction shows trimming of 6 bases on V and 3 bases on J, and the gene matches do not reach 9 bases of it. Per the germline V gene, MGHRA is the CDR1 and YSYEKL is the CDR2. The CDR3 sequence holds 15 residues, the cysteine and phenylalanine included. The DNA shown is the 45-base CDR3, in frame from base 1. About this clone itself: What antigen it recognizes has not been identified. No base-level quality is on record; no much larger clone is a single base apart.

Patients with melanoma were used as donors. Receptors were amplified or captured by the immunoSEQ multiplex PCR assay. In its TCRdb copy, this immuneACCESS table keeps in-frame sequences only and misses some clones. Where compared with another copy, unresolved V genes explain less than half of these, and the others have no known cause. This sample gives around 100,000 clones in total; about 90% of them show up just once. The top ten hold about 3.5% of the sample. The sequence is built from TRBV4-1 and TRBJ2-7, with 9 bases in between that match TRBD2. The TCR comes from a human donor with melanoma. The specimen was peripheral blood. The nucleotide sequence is TGCGCCAGCAGGCCTCGCGGGGGGGTGTTCTACGAGCAGTACTTC. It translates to CASRPRGGVFYEQYF.